A selection of T cell receptor beta chains follows, all from one sample in a study of blood T cell repertoires in COVID-19. Profiled with immunoSEQ multiplex PCR; TCRdb holds only in-frame clones, not every one. The data show around 190,000 clones, approximately 80% seen once. The specimen sequenced was peripheral blood. The receptor source for this set is a human donor in a cohort sampled during active COVID-19. The CDR3 runs from the conserved cysteine through the conserved F or W. The D gene is left open where the match is weak. Clone size appears in some rows only: once, few, many, or a class for an expanded clone.

TRBD2	TRBV10-3	TRBJ2-5	NA	TGTGCCATCAGTGCGTCTAGCGGGGGGGCGTTGGAGACCCAGTACTTC	CAISASSGGALETQYF
TRBD2	TRBV7-6	TRBJ2-1	NA	TGTGCCAGCACTTCTAGCGGGGGGGCCCTCGGTGAGCAGTTCTTC	CASTSSGGALGEQFF
TRBD2	TRBV3-1/TRBV3-2	TRBJ2-3	NA	TGCGCCAGCAGCTCTACCGGGACTAGCGGGGGGCTTACGCAGTATTTT	CASSSTGTSGGLTQYF
TRBD1	TRBV19	TRBJ1-4	few	TGTGCCAGTACGGACAGGGCCGGTAATGAAAAACTGTTTTTT	CASTDRAGNEKLFF
NA	TRBV18	TRBJ1-1	NA	TGTGCCAGCTCACCACGGGGAGGGGGAAGCACTGAAGCTTTCTTT	CASSPRGGGSTEAFF
TRBD1	TRBV3-1/TRBV3-2	TRBJ1-6	NA	TGTGCCAGCAGCCCCCGGGACAGGGAATCACCCCTCCACTTT	CASSPRDRESPLHF
TRBD1	TRBV14	TRBJ1-1	NA	TGTGCCAGCAGTCTACAGGGGGCATGGAACACTGAAGCTTTCTTT	CASSLQGAWNTEAFF
NA	TRBV28	TRBJ1-4	NA	TGTGCCAGCAGTTCCCACAGGGTAGGCGAAAAACTGTTTTTT	CASSSHRVGEKLFF
NA	TRBV9	TRBJ2-1	NA	TGTGCCAGCAGCGTAGGAGCTCTCTCCTACAATGAGCAGTTCTTC	CASSVGALSYNEQFF
TRBD2	TRBV19	TRBJ2-1	once	TGTGCCAGTAGTACTCTAGCGGGGTACAATGAGCAGTTCTTC	CASSTLAGYNEQFF